This T cell receptor beta chain was captured in a study of beta chain features in type 1 diabetes. Study-level information: The study examined about 100 million sorted cells across all samples.

This clone was detected a few times. Sequenced material consisted of expressed TCRB transcripts (all of the isolated RNA was reverse transcribed). TCRdb's copy holds only in-frame clones and misses some; the assay was immunoSEQ multiplex PCR. The sample holds about 410,000 clones, approximately 15% seen once. Sequencing used naive CD4+ T cells from blood. The TCR originated in a man aged 30 to 45 in good health.

The CDR3 loop reads CASSALWRVTDTQYF. The CDR3 region has the DNA TGTGCCAGCAGCGCCCTGTGGCGGGTGACAGATACGCAGTATTTT. The chain recombines TRBV7-9 with TRBJ2-3; possible D gene TRBD2, 5 bases. The germline V gene has CDR1 SEHNR and CDR2 FQNEAQ (reference sequence). The ends were cut back, 5 bases at V and 3 bases at J, with 15 bases in the middle. CDR3 length: 15 residues.